The 10 T cell receptor beta chains in this list originate from one sample, sequenced in a study of Graves' ophthalmopathy and Graves' hyperthyroidism. Amplifying from RNA transcripts, the study obtained TCR beta CDR3 regions. The library came from an HTBI-primed first-round RT-PCR and a second-round multiplex PCR. TCRdb passed the multiplex PCR reads through MiXCR, listing each CDR3 protein once. Found here are roughly 380,000 distinct CDR3 sequences, approximately 15% of them singletons; the top ten hold about 7%. Sample: peripheral blood. These receptors originate from a woman between 18 and 29 years old with stable Graves' hyperthyroidism.

V and J are TRBV7-2 and TRBJ2-7; 7 bases agree with TRBD2. The CDR3 is made up of 13 amino acids. Germline V gene sequence: CDR1 SGHTA, CDR2 FQGNSA. V was clipped by 6 bases and J by 6 bases; unmatched bases: 8. The CDR3, as DNA: TGTGCCAGCAGTCTTGGACTAGAAGGCGAGCAGTACTTC. This sequence encodes CASSLGLEGEQYF.

This clonotype was counted at least ten times. This chain uses TRBV4-1 with TRBJ2-7, with TRBD1 matching 8 bases. Germline lookup yields CDR1 MGHRA and CDR2 YSYEKL. V was clipped by 2 bases and J by 2 bases; unmatched bases: 8. This CDR3 region has 16 residues. This CDR3 reads CASSQNDQGAAYEQYF. The CDR3 region has the DNA TGCGCCAGCAGCCAAAATGATCAGGGGGCCGCCTACGAGCAGTACTTC.

The CDR3 sequence is CASSLPDRGGSQPQHF. For the CDR3, the DNA is TGTGCCAGCAGCCTTCCGGACAGGGGGGGTAGTCAGCCCCAGCATTTT. The rearrangement links TRBV4-2 to TRBJ1-5; 10 bases fit TRBD1. Germline values: CDR1 LGHNA, CDR2 YNFKEQ. The CDR3 has 16 residues. J lost 6 bases, V lost 4 bases, and 9 bases had no gene match.

The V call is TRBV3-1, the J call TRBJ1-2; TRBD1 aligns across 7 bases. CDR3 length: 14 amino acids. Germline-derived CDR1 and CDR2 are LGHDT and YNNKEL (reference sequence). Trimming took 1 base from V and 8 from J; bases not matched to a gene: 7. The CDR3: CASSQAQGSEGYTF. As DNA, the CDR3 is TGTGCCAGCAGCCAAGCACAGGGGTCCGAAGGCTACACCTTC.

This clonotype was seen ten or more times. J is TRBJ2-5 and V is TRBV12-3 or TRBV12-4; the D is unclear. The CDR3 has 13 residues. The ends were cut back, 3 bases at V and 1 base at J, with 6 bases in the middle. The CDR3 bases are TGTGCCAGCAGTTTTTTGCTCCAAGAGACCCAGTACTTC. Its protein is CASSFLLQETQYF.

This clonotype was counted a few times. The chain joins TRBV5-1 to TRBJ1-3; D ambiguous. Germline CDR1 and CDR2: SGHRS and YFSETQ. The CDR3 totals 15 residues. V was clipped by 2 bases and J by 0 bases, with 9 bases between them. The CDR3 bases are TGCGCCAGCAGCTTCGGCCACCCCTCTGGAAACACCATATATTTT. Translation gives CASSFGHPSGNTIYF.

Ten or more counts support this clonotype. J is TRBJ1-1 and V is TRBV19; D is uncertain. The CDR3 loop spans 16 amino acids. Germline assignment: CDR1 LNHDA and CDR2 SQIVND (reference sequence). The V end lost 0 bases, the J end lost 7 bases, and 18 bases lay between the germline ends. In DNA form, the CDR3 reads TGTGCCAGTAGTATAGACGAAACGGCCCAGGCGATTGAAGCTTTCTTT. This encodes CASSIDETAQAIEAFF.

The sample holds many counts of this clonotype. The V call is TRBV2, the J call TRBJ2-5; D is unclear. The CDR3 has 15 residues. CDR1 is SNHLY and CDR2 is FYNNEI in the germline V gene. The V end lost 3 bases, the J end lost 2 bases, and 13 bases lay between the germline ends. The CDR3 spells CASSDLETAQETQYF. The CDR3 DNA reads TGTGCCAGCAGTGATTTGGAAACAGCGCAAGAGACCCAGTACTTC.

In its sample, this clonotype was seen many times. V is TRBV12-3 or TRBV12-4 and J is TRBJ1-2; maybe TRBD1 (5 bases). Deletions cut 3 bases from V and 4 bases from J, with 12 bases between. This CDR3 has 14 residues. CDR3 loop: CASSFGGAPYGYTF. In DNA, the CDR3 is TGTGCCAGCAGTTTCGGAGGGGCACCCTATGGCTACACCTTC.

Details on this clonotype: This may be a read error: a much more frequent sequence differs by one nucleotide. This sequence joins TRBV11-2 and TRBJ1-2; 10 nucleotides line up with TRBD1. This CDR3 comprises 15 residues. CDR1 is SGHAT, CDR2 FQNNGV, per germline. The CDR3 DNA reads as TGTGCCAGCAGCTCTAGACAGGGGGCGGACTATGGCTTCACCTTC. It is translated as CASSSRQGADYGFTF. The full variable domain, rest sourced from reference TRBV11-2 and TRBJ1-2, is EAGVAQSPRYKIIEKRQSVAFWCNPISGHATLYWYQQILGQGPKLLIQFQNNGVVDDSQLPKDRFSAERLKGVDSTLKIQPAKLEDSAVYLCASSSRQGADYGFTFGSGTRLTVV.